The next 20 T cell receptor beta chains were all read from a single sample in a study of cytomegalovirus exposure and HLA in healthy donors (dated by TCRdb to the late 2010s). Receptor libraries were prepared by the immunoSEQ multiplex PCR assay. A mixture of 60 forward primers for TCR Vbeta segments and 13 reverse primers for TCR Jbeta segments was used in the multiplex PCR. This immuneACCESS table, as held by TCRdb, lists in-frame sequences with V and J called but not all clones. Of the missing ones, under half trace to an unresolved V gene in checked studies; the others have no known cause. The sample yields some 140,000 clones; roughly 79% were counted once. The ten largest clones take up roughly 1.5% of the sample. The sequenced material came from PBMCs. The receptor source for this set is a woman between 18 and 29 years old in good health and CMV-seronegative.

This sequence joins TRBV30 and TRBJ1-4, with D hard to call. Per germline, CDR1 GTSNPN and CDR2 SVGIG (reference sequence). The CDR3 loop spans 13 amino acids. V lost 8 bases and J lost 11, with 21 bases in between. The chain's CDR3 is CAASLGGLRKLFF. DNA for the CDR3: TGTGCCGCTTCACTCGGAGGGCTGAGGAAACTGTTTTTT.

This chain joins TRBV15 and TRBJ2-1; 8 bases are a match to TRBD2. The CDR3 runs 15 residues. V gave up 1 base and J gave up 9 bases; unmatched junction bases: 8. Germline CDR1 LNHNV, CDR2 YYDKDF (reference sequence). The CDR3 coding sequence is TGTGCCACCAGCAGAGCCGGGAGGGGTATGAGTGAGCAGTTCTTC. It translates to CATSRAGRGMSEQFF.

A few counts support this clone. This chain's CDR3 is CASSRYGRTGTYNEQFF. As DNA, the CDR3 is TGTGCCAGCAGCCGGTACGGCAGGACAGGGACCTACAATGAGCAGTTCTTC. The gene calls are TRBV5-6 and TRBJ2-1; 8 nucleotides line up with TRBD1. The length of the CDR3 is 17 residues. Germline values: CDR1 SGHDT, CDR2 YYEEEE. J was trimmed by 2 bases and V by 4 bases; bases with no gene match: 11.

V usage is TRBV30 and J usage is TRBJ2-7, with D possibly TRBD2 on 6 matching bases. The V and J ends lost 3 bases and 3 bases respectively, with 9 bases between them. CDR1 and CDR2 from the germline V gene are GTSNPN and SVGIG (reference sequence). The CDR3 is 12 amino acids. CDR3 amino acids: CAWSRDFYEQYF. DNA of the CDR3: TGTGCCTGGAGCCGGGACTTCTACGAGCAGTACTTC.

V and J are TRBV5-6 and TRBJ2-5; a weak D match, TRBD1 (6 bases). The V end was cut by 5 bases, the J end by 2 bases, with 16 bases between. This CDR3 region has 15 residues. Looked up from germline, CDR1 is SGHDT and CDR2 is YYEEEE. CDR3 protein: CASSPGEKRQETQYF. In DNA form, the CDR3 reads TGTGCCAGCAGTCCAGGGGAGAAAAGACAAGAGACCCAGTACTTC.

In nucleotides, the CDR3 is TGTGCCAGCAGGCGGACAGAATTCTATGGCTACACCTTC. It is translated as CASRRTEFYGYTF. The chain links TRBV27 to TRBJ1-2; TRBD1 might be the D (6 bases). Trimming pared 6 bases from V and 4 bases from J, leaving 12 bases between. Germline lookup yields CDR1 MNHEY and CDR2 SMNVEV (reference sequence). The CDR3 is 13 residues long.

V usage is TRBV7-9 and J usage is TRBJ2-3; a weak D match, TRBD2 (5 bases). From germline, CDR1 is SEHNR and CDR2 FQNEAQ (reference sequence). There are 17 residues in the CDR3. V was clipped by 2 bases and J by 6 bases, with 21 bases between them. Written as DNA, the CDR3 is TGTGCCAGCAGCTTAAGTCGAGACTACCTCATCAGGGATACGCAGTATTTT. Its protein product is CASSLSRDYLIRDTQYF.

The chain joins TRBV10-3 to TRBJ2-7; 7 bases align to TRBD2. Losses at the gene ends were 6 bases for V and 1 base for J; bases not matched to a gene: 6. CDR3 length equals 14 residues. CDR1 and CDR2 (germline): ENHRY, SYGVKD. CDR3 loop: CAISAGELSYEQYF. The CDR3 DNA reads TGTGCCATCAGCGCGGGAGAATTATCCTACGAGCAGTACTTC.

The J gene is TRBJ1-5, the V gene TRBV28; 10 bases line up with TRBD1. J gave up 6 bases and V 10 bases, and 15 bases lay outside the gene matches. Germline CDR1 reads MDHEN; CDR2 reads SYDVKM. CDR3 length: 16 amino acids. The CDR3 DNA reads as TGTGCCATCCAGGGAGGGACAGGGGACCGTTTTCAGCCCCAGCATTTT. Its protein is CAIQGGTGDRFQPQHF.

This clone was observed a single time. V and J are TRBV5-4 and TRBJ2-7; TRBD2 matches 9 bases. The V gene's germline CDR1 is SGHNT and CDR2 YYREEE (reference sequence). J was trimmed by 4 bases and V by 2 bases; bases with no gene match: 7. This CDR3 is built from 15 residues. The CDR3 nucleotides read TGTGCCAGCAGCTTCGGAGTAGCGGGAGTATACGAGCAGTACTTC. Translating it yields CASSFGVAGVYEQYF.

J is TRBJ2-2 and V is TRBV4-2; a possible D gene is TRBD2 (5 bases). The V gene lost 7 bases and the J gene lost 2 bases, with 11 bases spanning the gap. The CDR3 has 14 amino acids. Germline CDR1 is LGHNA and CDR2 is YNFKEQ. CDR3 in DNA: TGTGCCAGCAATAGCGTTGGCAACACCGGGGAGCTGTTTTTT. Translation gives CASNSVGNTGELFF.

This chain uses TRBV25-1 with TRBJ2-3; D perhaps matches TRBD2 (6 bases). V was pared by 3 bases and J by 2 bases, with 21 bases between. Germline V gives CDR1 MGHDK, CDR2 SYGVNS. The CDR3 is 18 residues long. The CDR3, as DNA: TGTGCCAGCAGTGACTTCGTTCAAGCGGGTTCCCCCACAGATACGCAGTATTTT. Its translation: CASSDFVQAGSPTDTQYF.

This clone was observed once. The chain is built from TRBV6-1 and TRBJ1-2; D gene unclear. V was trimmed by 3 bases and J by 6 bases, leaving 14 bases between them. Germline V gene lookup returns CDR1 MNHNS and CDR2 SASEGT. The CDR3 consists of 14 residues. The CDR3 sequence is CASSDSPSGHGYTF. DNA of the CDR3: TGTGCCAGCAGTGATTCCCCCTCAGGTCATGGCTACACCTTC.

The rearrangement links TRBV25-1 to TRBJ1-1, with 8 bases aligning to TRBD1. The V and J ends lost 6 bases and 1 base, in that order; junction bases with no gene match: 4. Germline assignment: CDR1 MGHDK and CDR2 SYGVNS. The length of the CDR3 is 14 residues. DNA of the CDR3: TGTGCCAGCAGCCGGACAGGGTCGAACACTGAAGCTTTCTTT. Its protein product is CASSRTGSNTEAFF.

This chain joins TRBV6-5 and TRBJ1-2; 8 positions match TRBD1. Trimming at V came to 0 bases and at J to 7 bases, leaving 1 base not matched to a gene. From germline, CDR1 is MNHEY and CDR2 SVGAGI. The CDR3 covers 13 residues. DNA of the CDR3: TGTGCCAGCAGTTACTCGACAGGGGCTGGCTACACCTTC. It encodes CASSYSTGAGYTF.

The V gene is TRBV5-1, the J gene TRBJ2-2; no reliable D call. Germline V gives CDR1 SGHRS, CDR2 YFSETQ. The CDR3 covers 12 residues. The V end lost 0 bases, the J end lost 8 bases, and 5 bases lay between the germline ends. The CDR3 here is CASSLGVGELFF. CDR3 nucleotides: TGCGCCAGCAGCTTGGGCGTGGGGGAGCTGTTTTTT.

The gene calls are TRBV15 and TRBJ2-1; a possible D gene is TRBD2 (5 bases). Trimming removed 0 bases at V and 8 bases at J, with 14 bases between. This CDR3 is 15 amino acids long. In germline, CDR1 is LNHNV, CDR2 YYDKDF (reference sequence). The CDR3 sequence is CATSRDPLVLYEQFF. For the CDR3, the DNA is TGTGCCACCAGCAGAGATCCACTAGTTTTGTATGAGCAGTTCTTC.

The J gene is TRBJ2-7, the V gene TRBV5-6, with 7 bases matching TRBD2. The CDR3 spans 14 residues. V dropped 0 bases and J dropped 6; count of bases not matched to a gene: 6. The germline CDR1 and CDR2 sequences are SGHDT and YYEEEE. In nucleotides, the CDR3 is TGTGCCAGCAGCTTGGCCATAGGGGAGGGCGAGCAGTACTTC. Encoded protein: CASSLAIGEGEQYF. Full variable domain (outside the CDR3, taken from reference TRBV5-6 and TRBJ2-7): DAGVTQSPTHLIKTRGQQVTLRCSPKSGHDTVSWYQQALGQGPQFIFQYYEEEERQRGNFPDRFSGHQFPNYSSELNVNALLLGDSALYLCASSLAIGEGEQYFGPGTRLTVT.

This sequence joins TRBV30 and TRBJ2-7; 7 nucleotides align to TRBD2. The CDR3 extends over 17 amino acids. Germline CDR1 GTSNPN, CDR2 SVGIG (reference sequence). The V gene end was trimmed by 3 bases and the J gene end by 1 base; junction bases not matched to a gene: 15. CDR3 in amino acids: CAWSAIRGSWRSYEQYF. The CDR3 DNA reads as TGTGCCTGGAGCGCTATTCGCGGGAGTTGGAGGTCCTACGAGCAGTACTTC. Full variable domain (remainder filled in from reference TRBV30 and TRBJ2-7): SQTIHQWPATLVQPVGSPLSLECTVEGTSNPNLYWYRQAAGRGLQLLFYSVGIGQISSEVPQNLSASRPQDRQFILSSKKLLLSDSGFYLCAWSAIRGSWRSYEQYFGPGTRLTVT.

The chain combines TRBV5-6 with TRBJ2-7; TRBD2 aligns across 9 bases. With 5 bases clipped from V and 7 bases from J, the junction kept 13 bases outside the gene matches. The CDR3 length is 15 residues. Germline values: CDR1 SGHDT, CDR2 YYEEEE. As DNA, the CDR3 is TGTGCCAGCAGTATACCGCGGGAGGGCCTCTTAGAGCAGTACTTC. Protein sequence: CASSIPREGLLEQYF.